This TCR beta chain was obtained from a study of metastatic and nonmetastatic thyroid tumors. TCRdb reassembled clones from the PCR reads with MiXCR. The top ten clones hold 15% of a sample with 17,000 or so clones, roughly 26% of them seen once. Before thyroid surgery, none of the patients had received any treatment. The sequenced sample consisted of adjacent normal tissue. The clonotype was recovered from a female donor with papillary thyroid cancer or a benign thyroid nodule (not recorded which). Some clones in this sample may be carry-over from other donors' samples.

Here the CDR3 reads CASSDRGDTGELFF. Written as DNA, the CDR3 is TGTGCCAGCAGTGACAGGGGCGACACCGGGGAGCTGTTTTTT. This sequence joins TRBV27 and TRBJ2-2; TRBD1 matches at 8 bases. CDR3 length: 14 amino acids. Trimming cost V 5 bases and J 3 bases; bases outside gene matches: 2. Looked up from germline, CDR1 is MNHEY and CDR2 is SMNVEV (reference sequence).